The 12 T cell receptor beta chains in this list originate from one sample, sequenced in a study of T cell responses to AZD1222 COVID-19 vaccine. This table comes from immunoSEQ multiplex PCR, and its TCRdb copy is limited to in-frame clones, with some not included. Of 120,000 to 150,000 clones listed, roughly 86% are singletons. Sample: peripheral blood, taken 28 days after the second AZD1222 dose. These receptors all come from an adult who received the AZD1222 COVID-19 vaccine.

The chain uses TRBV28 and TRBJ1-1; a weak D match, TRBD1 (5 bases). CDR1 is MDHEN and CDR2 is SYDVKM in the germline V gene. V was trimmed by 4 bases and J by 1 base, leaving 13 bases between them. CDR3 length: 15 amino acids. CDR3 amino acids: CASSSGGGGNTEAFF. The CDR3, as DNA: TGTGCCAGCAGTTCTGGGGGTGGAGGGAACACTGAAGCTTTCTTT.

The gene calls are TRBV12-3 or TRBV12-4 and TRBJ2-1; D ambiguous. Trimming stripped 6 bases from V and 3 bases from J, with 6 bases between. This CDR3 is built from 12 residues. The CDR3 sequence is CASSYHYNEQFF. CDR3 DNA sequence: TGTGCCAGCAGCTACCACTACAATGAGCAGTTCTTC.

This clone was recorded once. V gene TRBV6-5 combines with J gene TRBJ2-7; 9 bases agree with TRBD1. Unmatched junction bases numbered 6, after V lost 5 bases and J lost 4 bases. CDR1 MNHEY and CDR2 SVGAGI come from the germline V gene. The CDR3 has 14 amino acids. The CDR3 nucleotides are TGTGCCAGCAGTATACAGGGGGCGCAGTACGAGCAGTACTTC. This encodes CASSIQGAQYEQYF.

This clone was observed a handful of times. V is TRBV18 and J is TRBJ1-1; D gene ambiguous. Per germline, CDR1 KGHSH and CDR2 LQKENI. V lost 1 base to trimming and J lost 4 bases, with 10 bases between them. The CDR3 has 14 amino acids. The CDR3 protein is CASSPQGSRTEAFF. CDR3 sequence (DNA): TGTGCCAGCTCACCACAGGGAAGCCGCACTGAAGCTTTCTTT.

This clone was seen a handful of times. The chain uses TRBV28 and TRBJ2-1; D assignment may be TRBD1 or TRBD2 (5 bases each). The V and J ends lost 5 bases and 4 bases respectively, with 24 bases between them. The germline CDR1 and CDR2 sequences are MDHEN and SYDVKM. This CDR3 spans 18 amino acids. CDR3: CASSTLTPPGAGYNEQFF. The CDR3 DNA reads TGTGCCAGCAGTACACTGACCCCCCCCGGGGCAGGATACAATGAGCAGTTCTTC.

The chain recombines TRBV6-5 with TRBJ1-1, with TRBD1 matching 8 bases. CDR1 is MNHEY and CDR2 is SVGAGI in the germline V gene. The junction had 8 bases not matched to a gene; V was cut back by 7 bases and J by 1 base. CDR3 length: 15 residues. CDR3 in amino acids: CASTRIGTGNTEAFF. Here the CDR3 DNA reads TGTGCCAGCACCCGGATTGGGACAGGGAACACTGAAGCTTTCTTT.

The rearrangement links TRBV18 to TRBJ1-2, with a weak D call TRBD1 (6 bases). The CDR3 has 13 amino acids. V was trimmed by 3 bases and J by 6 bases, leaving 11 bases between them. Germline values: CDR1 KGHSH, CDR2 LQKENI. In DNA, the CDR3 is TGTGCCAGCTCACCGGACAGTACCCATGGCTACACCTTC. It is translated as CASSPDSTHGYTF.

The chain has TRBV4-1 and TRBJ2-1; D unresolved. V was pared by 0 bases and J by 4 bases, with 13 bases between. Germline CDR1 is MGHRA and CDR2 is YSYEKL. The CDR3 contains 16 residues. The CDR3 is CASSQDQASLYNEQFF. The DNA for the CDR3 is TGCGCCAGCAGCCAAGATCAAGCGAGCCTATACAATGAGCAGTTCTTC.

CDR3 nucleotides: TGCAGTGCTAGTAGGAACAATGAGCAGTTCTTC. Protein sequence: CSASRNNEQFF. This chain joins TRBV20-1 and TRBJ2-1; D remains unclear. The CDR3 loop spans 11 amino acids. The germline V and J ends were trimmed by 3 bases and 5 bases, with 5 bases remaining between them. Germline loops: CDR1 DFQATT, CDR2 SNEGSKA (reference sequence).

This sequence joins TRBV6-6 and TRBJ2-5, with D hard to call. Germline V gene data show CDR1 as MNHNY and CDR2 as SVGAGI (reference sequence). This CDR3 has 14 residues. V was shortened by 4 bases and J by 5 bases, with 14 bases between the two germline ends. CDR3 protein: CASSSRGLWETQYF. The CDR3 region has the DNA TGTGCCAGCAGTTCTCGAGGTTTGTGGGAGACCCAGTACTTC.

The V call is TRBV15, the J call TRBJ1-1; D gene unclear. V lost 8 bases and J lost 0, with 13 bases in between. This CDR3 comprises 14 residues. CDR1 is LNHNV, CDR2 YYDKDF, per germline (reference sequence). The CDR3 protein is CATRAGLLNTEAFF. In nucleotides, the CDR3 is TGTGCCACCCGTGCTGGTTTATTGAACACTGAAGCTTTCTTT.

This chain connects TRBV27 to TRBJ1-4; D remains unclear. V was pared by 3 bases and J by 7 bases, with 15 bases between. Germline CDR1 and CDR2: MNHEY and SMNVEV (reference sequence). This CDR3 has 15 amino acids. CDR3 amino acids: CASSFGTWGAEKLFF. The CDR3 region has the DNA TGTGCCAGCAGTTTTGGTACTTGGGGAGCTGAAAAACTGTTTTTT.